The sequence of this T cell receptor (beta chain) was determined in a study of CD8 T cells in Susac syndrome. The CDR3 contains 17 residues. Looked up from germline, CDR1 is MNHEY and CDR2 is SMNVEV (reference sequence). V lost 8 bases to trimming and J lost 4 bases, with 23 bases between them. CD8+ and CD4+ T cells from blood underwent TCR beta sequencing, which was carried out in a high-throughput format. Roughly 0.45 to 1 ug RNA was reverse transcribed with random hexamers. TCRdb independently ran MiXCR on the immunoSEQ multiplex PCR reads; one entry per CDR3 protein. The sample shows 130,000 or so distinct CDR3 sequences, 65% to 90% of them seen only once.

This TCR was sampled from a human donor with multiple sclerosis. The sequencing input was CD8+ T cells from PBMCs. The rearrangement joins TRBV27 to TRBJ2-2, with D possibly TRBD2 on 6 matching bases. CDR3 in amino acids: CASGHLYSGDPTGELFF. CDR3 nucleotides: TGTGCCAGCGGTCACCTATACTCGGGAGACCCCACCGGGGAGCTGTTTTTT.